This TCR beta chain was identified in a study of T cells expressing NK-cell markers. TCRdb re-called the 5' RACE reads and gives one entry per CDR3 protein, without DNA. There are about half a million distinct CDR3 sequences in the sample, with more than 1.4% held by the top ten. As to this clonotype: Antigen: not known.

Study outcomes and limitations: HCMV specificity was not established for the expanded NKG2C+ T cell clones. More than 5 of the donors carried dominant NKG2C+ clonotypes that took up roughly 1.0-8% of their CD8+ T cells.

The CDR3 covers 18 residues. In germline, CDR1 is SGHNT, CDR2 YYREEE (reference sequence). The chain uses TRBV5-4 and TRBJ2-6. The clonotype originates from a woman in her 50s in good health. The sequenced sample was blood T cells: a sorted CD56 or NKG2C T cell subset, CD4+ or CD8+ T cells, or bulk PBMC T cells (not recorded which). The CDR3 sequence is CASSPRGHRNSGANVLTF.